This T cell receptor (beta chain) was identified during a study of T-cell reconstitution after alpha-beta-depleted transplantation in children. Study results and caveats: Certain patients had high TCRbeta diversity at day 60, and it came from recipient T cells and thymic progenitors that survived.

Trimming stripped 4 bases from V and 2 bases from J, with 9 bases between. The CDR3 extends over 12 amino acids. Per germline, CDR1 SQVTM and CDR2 ANQGSEA. Researchers prepared the TCRbeta library using unique molecular identifiers, the study reports. One entry per CDR3 protein, called by TCRdb with MiXCR from the PCR reads. The sample includes approximately 1,000,000 distinct CDR3 sequences, under 30% of them seen just once. This clonotype has more than one count but fewer than ten. Its antigen is currently unknown. Sequencing was performed on PBMCs, mostly from graft donor cells, taken 360 days after TCRalphabeta/CD19-depleted stem cell transplant. The clonotype was recovered from a boy younger than two who had a stem cell transplant for SCID, so the T cells may come from the graft donor. V usage is TRBV29-1 and J usage is TRBJ2-7; tentatively, D is TRBD1 (6 bases). CDR3 coding DNA: TGCAGCGTTGGGGACATAGCCTACGAGCAGTACTTC. Translation gives CSVGDIAYEQYF.